This TCR beta chain was found in a study of cytomegalovirus exposure and HLA in healthy donors (dated by TCRdb to about 2017). In terms of the full investigation: According to an earlier analysis of 550 to 750 of the donors, about 180 million T cells yielded 120 million or so unique TCR beta sequences and about 300 Gb of sequence data. Among roughly 370 genotyped donors of the cohort, an average of roughly 240,000 unique TCR beta nucleotide sequences were sequenced per donor, around 18% of them non-productive. An early release covering more than 500 HLA-typed donors comprised 250 to 350 gigabases of sequencing data and roughly 86 million unique TCR sequences. In the later analysis, no new phenotypic data were used to find candidate immune exposures; instead, reliance was placed on TCR beta sequences and their occurrence across donors. Typing coverage differed by locus: A, B, C, DRB1 and DQB1 were typed in about 629-640 donors, DQA1 in about 500, DPA1 in 600 to 610, and DPB1 in just under 490. Alongside the repertoire data, information on donor age, sex, ethnicity and CMV serostatus was compiled. The aim of the study was to test whether cataloging public T cell receptors could identify signatures of past pathogen exposure. To decide whether each TCR beta V gene segment behaved as functional or pseudogenic, an earlier analysis of fewer than 750 of the donors relied on high-throughput TCR beta sequencing. The T cell repertoires of around 670 subjects were profiled by immunosequencing and related to cytomegalovirus serostatus. To predict cytomegalovirus infection status, the study brought together high-throughput TCR immunosequencing, statistical association of individual TCRs with disease status, and machine learning. HLA typing included class I and class II loci at four-digit resolution. A later genetic analysis took genome-wide SNP genotypes for about three fifths of the roughly 670 donors and used that subset as a discovery cohort. Besides the first cohort of 666 subjects, a separate validation cohort made up of over 100 different subjects was used. Because of strong linkage in the cohort, four to six DR-DQ haplotypes were treated as single units for association and clustering. In a later analysis, previously published TCR beta repertoires from more than 500 donors were re-analyzed and high-resolution HLA genotyping was added so that TCR occurrence patterns could be studied. Every repertoire in the discovery cohort had been generated on one and the same sequencing platform. Of the roughly 400 genotyped donors, approximately 83% fell in the genetic ancestry cluster associated with self-reported Caucasian donors. Beyond this particular receptor, the publication reports: In vitro tests confirmed that a few of the cytomegalovirus-associated TCR beta chains recognize cytomegalovirus antigens. The presence/absence analyses assumed that sequencing depth was roughly uniform across donors, and that assumption may not be true. A cluster of highly shared sequence variants was judged likely to be a technical artifact of the sequencing pipeline. Because counts were too low, seventeen rarely observed V segments, including chromosome 9 orphons, were left out of the earlier analysis of 500 to 650 of the donors. An earlier analysis of approximately 500 of the donors showed that most TCR beta V segments appeared in productive rearrangements either about 87% or about 30% of the time, which broadly matched IMGT annotations. In a later analysis, most CMV-associated TCR beta chains were found to appear HLA-restricted, with HLA associations seemingly driven largely by CMV exposure. Strong co-occurrence of HLA alleles, especially DR and DQ, made assigning TCR associations to individual alleles difficult. Only TCR beta chains were sequenced in this cohort, and the absence of alpha or paired-chain data limited detectable features. At a false discovery rate of 0.05, a later analysis linked 16,951 TCR beta sequences to specific HLA alleles. Most TCR sequences were observed very rarely across donors, whereas some public TCRs were present in many individuals. In a later analysis, several top co-occurrence clusters were reported to appear linked to parvovirus B19, influenza, CMV and Epstein-Barr virus. Because HLA typing was missing for some donors at each locus, association tests included only the typed subset. The only immune exposure information available for the cohort was CMV serostatus. In a later analysis, HLA-associated TCR beta chains showed more clonal expansion and lower generation probabilities than non-associated chains that were equally common. Linkage disequilibrium might explain the correlated functional status among segregating V segments, but an unknown experimental factor could not be ruled out. V-gene and J-gene trimming of TCR beta chains was associated with a missense DCLRE1C variant in a later genetic analysis, and the association was replicated in an independent cohort. In the study, 164 TCR beta chains were listed as associated with cytomegalovirus. According to a later genetic analysis, donors in an Asian-associated ancestry cluster had fewer N-insertions in productive TCRs than the approximately 710-donor mean. Some IMGT-functional V segments, including TRBV6-2 and TRBV6-3, could not be distinguished by the 87-base-pair reads and were therefore excluded. According to a later analysis, TCR association rates differed among HLA loci, with DRB1 alleles showing the most associated TCRs and HLA-C alleles showing the fewest. A further reported finding was that TCR beta sequences accurately predicted the HLA-A and HLA-B alleles for most subjects in the first cohort. Cytomegalovirus status was reported to be diagnosed by the classifier with high specificity and sensitivity in both the original and validation cohorts. The authors suggested that the approach could potentially be extended to other disease states and immunological phenotypes.

In the case of this clone: What antigen it recognizes has not been identified. Base qualities are not provided; no much larger clone lies one nucleotide away.

Libraries were made using the immunoSEQ multiplex PCR assay. For the multiplex PCR, a mixture combining 60 forward primers for TCR Vbeta segments and 13 reverse primers for TCR Jbeta segments was used. The CDR3 region of rearranged TCR beta genes was amplified from genomic DNA with a multiplex PCR assay. Amplified TCR beta libraries were sequenced as 87-base-pair reads on the Illumina HiSeq System. The study's own analysis went as follows. Across the 670 or so repertoires, a later analysis counted 80 million or so unique TCR beta chains, 9 million to 14 million of which were shared by at least two donors. Raw reads were error-corrected and collapsed into unique sequences by a nearest-neighbor algorithm in which closely related sequences were merged to remove PCR and sequencing errors. CDR3 sequences were aligned to IMGT reference sequences to assign V, D and J gene segments. For a sequence to be retained, a match of at least six nucleotides was required to both a V gene segment and a J gene segment. Rearrangements were classified as productive when the CDR3 lacked stop codons and remained in frame with V and J, and all other rearrangements were classified as non-productive. CDR3 was defined by IMGT convention, running from the second conserved V-encoded cysteine to the conserved J-encoded phenylalanine. The earlier analysis of 587 of the donors excluded any sequence lacking an unambiguous match to a single V gene segment. An earlier analysis of a few hundred of the donors classified V segments as functional when productive rearrangements were above 56.7% and as segregating when the standard deviation between donors was above 5%. A statistical classification framework was developed to diagnose cytomegalovirus status using the catalog of TCR beta chain sequences. V and J gene assignment, in a later analysis, came from comparing TCR nucleotide sequences with IMGT/GENE-DB human TR gene sequences. In a later analysis, CDR3 sequences and most-parsimonious VDJ recombination scenarios were assigned using the TCRdist pipeline. In a later analysis, each TCR beta chain was defined by its CDR3 amino acid sequence together with its V-gene family, and reads lacking a unique V-gene family were excluded. In a later analysis, fewer than 650 highly shared, low-generation-probability nucleotide sequences were removed to address suspected cross-contamination and a sequencing artifact. In a later analysis, a clonal expansion index was calculated for each public chain from normalized within-repertoire ranks of inferred template counts. In a later analysis, generation probabilities were computed with a VDJ recombination model fitted to out-of-frame rearrangements, and the resulting probabilities were checked against IGoR. In a later analysis, TCR-TCR, TCR-HLA and TCR-CMV co-occurrence was scored with hypergeometric tests, and a repertoire-size bias correction was applied to TCR pairs. In a later analysis, false discovery rates were estimated by permuting HLA or CMV assignments 20 times. In a later analysis, co-occurring TCRs were grouped with DBSCAN, and TCRdist sequence similarity was added when clustering was performed within HLA-allele-positive subsets. Repertoires with fewer than 30,000 or more than 120,000 public chains, plus five repertoires with anomalous nucleotide sharing, were excluded from co-occurrence clustering. In TCRdb, the immuneACCESS table is reduced to in-frame sequences with V and J assigned. These tables do not hold every clone; where another copy was compared, an unresolved V gene accounts for under half, and the others remain unexplained. V and J calls and clone size follow that table, whereas D and trimming were derived from the DNA. For this sample the table gives 36,000 or so clones, of which 84% were detected only once. The ten largest make up less than 4% of the sample.

The cohort comprised 710 or so healthy bone marrow donors. All cohort members were sampled while nominally healthy, although unrecorded immune exposures were likely present. The donor was CMV seronegative and belonged to the group of over 300 seronegative cohort members. Each donor provided a peripheral blood sample, and peripheral blood mononuclear cells were used for TCR beta sequencing. Genomic DNA was extracted from the blood cell samples with the Qiagen DNeasy Blood Extraction Kit. The germline V gene encodes CDR1 LGHNA and CDR2 YNFKEQ. Germline trimming: 0 bases from V, 2 bases from J; junction bases outside gene matches: 7. The CDR3, cysteine through phenylalanine, is 18 amino acids long. Only the CDR3 DNA is retained, 54 bases long and in frame from the first base.

The sequence was obtained from a woman aged 18-29 years in good health and CMV-seronegative. The sequenced sample was PBMCs. Recombination linked TRBV4-2 to TRBJ2-3; 11 nucleotides in the junction match TRBD2. The CDR3 sequence is CASSQESLAGGLTDTQYF. The DNA is as follows: TGTGCCAGCAGCCAAGAGTCTCTAGCGGGAGGACTCACAGATACGCAGTATTTT.